This TCR beta chain was documented in a study of blood T cell repertoires in COVID-19. About the study: Some COVID-19 samples were acute and others convalescent; all came from the United States, Italy and Spain. The analysed material was cDNA or gDNA that came from T cells, B-cell-depleted T cells, or PBMCs.

Clinical history reported by participants formed the basis on which cohorts were assigned. Recovered Cohort 3 donors showed two negative PCRs, clearance, or symptom resolution. The data were produced by immunoSEQ multiplex PCR, yet TCRdb's version contains in-frame clones alone and is incomplete. Counted here are a few hundred thousand clones, over 75% occurring once; the ten biggest clones make up around 4%. The germline V gene has CDR1 MDHEN and CDR2 SYDVKM. Unmatched junction bases numbered 13, after V lost 5 bases and J lost 4 bases. The CDR3 sequence is 16 residues long. Sequences were obtained from PBMCs or T cells enriched from blood (not recorded which). The sequence was obtained from a man aged 25-40 years who had recovered from COVID-19. The rearrangement uses TRBV28 and TRBJ1-2; TRBD1 agrees at 7 bases. CDR3 loop: CASSPPDRDSIYGYTF. CDR3 nucleotide sequence: TGTGCCAGCAGTCCCCCTGACCGGGACAGCATCTATGGCTACACCTTC.